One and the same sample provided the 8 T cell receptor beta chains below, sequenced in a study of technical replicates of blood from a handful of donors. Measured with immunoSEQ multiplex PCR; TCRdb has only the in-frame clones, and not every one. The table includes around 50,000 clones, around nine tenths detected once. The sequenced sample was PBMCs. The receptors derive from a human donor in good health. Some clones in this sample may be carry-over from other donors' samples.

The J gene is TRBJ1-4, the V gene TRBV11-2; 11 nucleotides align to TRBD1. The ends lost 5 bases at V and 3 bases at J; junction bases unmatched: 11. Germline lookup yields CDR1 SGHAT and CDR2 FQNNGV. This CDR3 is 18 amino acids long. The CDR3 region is CASSAGPGQGEPNEKLFF. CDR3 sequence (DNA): TGTGCCAGCAGCGCCGGACCGGGACAGGGGGAACCTAATGAAAAACTGTTTTTT.

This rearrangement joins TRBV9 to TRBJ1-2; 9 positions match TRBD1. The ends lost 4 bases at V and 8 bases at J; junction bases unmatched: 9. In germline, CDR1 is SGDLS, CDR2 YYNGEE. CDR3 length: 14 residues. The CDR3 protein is CASSPGTGPGGYTF. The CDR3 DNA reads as TGTGCCAGCAGCCCCGGGACAGGGCCGGGCGGCTACACCTTC.

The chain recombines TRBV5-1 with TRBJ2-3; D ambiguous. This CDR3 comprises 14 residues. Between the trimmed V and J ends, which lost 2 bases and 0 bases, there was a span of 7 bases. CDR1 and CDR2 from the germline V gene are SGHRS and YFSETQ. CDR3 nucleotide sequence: TGCGCCAGCAGCTTCGCCAGAAGCACAGATACGCAGTATTTT. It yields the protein CASSFARSTDTQYF.

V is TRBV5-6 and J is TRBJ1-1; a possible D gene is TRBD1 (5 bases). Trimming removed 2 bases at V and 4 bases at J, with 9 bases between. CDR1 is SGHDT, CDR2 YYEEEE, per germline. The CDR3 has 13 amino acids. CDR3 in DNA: TGTGCCAGCAGCTTTCAGGGAACCACTGAAGCTTTCTTT. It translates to CASSFQGTTEAFF.

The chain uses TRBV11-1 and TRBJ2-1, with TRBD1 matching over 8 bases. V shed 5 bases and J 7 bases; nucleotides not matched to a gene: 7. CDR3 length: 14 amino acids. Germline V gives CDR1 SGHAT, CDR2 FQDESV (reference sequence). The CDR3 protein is CASSLTTGGNEQFF. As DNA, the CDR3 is TGTGCCAGCAGCCTAACCACAGGGGGGAATGAGCAGTTCTTC.

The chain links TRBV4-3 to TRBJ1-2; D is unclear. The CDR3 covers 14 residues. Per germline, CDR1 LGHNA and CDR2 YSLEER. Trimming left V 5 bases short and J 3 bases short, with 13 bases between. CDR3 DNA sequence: TGCGCCAGCAGCTATGGGAGGCAGTACTATGGCTACACCTTC. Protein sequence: CASSYGRQYYGYTF.

The CDR3 nucleotides are TGTGCCAGCACCCTGGGGGCAGGGATGAACACTGAAGCTTTCTTT. This encodes CASTLGAGMNTEAFF. The J gene is TRBJ1-1, the V gene TRBV6-5; perhaps TRBD1 as D (6 bases). CDR3 length: 15 residues. The V gene lost 7 bases and the J gene lost 0 bases, with 15 bases spanning the gap. Per the germline V gene, CDR1 is MNHEY and CDR2 is SVGAGI.

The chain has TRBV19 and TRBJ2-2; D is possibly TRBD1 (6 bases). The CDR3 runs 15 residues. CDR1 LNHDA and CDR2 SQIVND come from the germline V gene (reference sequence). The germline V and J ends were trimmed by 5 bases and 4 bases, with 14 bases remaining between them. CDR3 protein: CASSLYVGGTGELFF. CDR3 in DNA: TGTGCCAGTAGTCTATACGTAGGGGGCACCGGGGAGCTGTTTTTT.